This passage covers 4 T cell receptor beta chains from one sample sequenced in a study of human T cells and chemical hapten exposure. From the RACE reads, TCRdb called clonotypes with MiXCR, one entry per CDR3 protein. The data show 150,000 to 200,000 distinct CDR3 sequences, almost 30% seen once. Time point meaning: pre-sensitization, week 0. Treatment reported: therapeutic diphenylcyclopropenone sensitization with weekly scalp DPC. This specimen was whole blood, taken in connection with sensitization to the hapten diphenylcyclopropenone (DPC). The receptors stem from a woman aged 30 to 39 with alopecia areata. Some clones in this sample may be carry-over from other donors' samples.

The chain links TRBV19 to TRBJ2-6; 7 nucleotides agree with TRBD1. The V and J ends lost 9 bases and 0 bases, in that order; junction bases with no gene match: 11. CDR1 and CDR2 from the germline V gene are LNHDA and SQIVND (reference sequence). This CDR3 contains 17 residues. CDR3 sequence (DNA): TGTGCCAGCCGGGACAGCCCCTGGAGCTCTGGGGCCAACGTCCTGACTTTC. As protein: CASRDSPWSSGANVLTF.

The chain recombines TRBV12-3 or TRBV12-4 with TRBJ1-2, with 7 nucleotides matching TRBD1. V was pared by 2 bases and J by 2 bases, with 5 bases of the junction left unmatched. CDR3 length: 15 residues. CDR3 residues: CASSLRAGGNYGYTF. The DNA of the CDR3 is TGTGCCAGCAGTTTACGGGCAGGGGGAAACTATGGCTACACCTTC.

This clonotype was seen a few times. This chain joins TRBV29-1 and TRBJ2-7; the D is unclear. Trimming stripped 5 bases from V and 4 bases from J, with 12 bases between. Germline V CDR1 and CDR2: SQVTM, ANQGSEA. The CDR3 spans 12 residues. The chain's CDR3 is CSVSLTEYEQYF. CDR3 coding DNA: TGCAGCGTTTCCCTCACAGAATACGAGCAGTACTTC.

This clonotype was seen a few times. The chain couples TRBV5-1 to TRBJ2-7, with D perhaps matching TRBD2 (7 bases). Per germline, CDR1 SGHRS and CDR2 YFSETQ. Trimming pared 0 bases from V and 5 bases from J, leaving 12 bases between. The CDR3 length is 14 residues. CDR3 bases: TGCGCCAGCAGCTTGGACGGAGGGGGGGACGAGCAGTACTTC. It codes for CASSLDGGGDEQYF.